This T cell receptor (beta chain) was captured by sequencing in a study of blood T cell repertoires in COVID-19. The CDR3 runs to 13 residues. Deletions cut 0 bases from V and 11 bases from J, with 12 bases between. CDR1 is SGDLS, CDR2 YYNGEE, per germline. In the authors' workflow: The authors estimated nucleated cell counts from reference gene primer amplification. Generated by immunoSEQ multiplex PCR, the TCRdb table keeps only in-frame clones and is missing some. The V and J calls and clone size were taken over from that table, and D and trimming were inferred from the DNA. The sample lists 200,000 to 300,000 clones, 80% to 90% occurring once.

The J gene is TRBJ1-5, the V gene TRBV9; no clear D gene. Material: peripheral blood. The sequence was collected from a man in his thirties or forties with active or convalescent COVID-19. CDR3 nucleotides: TGTGCCAGCAGCGTAGACGGGGTCGAGGCCCAGCATTTT. Translation gives CASSVDGVEAQHF.